Listed here are 16 T cell receptor beta chains from one sample, sequenced in a study of blood T cells in healthy people across ages. Next came a second PCR, run for about 7 to 12 cycles, which used a sample-barcoded 5' primer along with a J-beta primer mix. TCRdb re-derived calls from the 5' RACE reads in MiXCR, one entry per CDR3 protein. The repertoire holds about 930,000 distinct CDR3 sequences, with almost 30% as singletons. This sample was shared with a second study, whose subject was T cells of mothers and their children.

Input material: blood. The receptors derive from a woman between 40 and 55 years old in good health.

The V gene is TRBV12-3 or TRBV12-4, the J gene TRBJ2-2; D is uncertain. There are 15 residues in the CDR3. V was trimmed by 3 bases and J by 3 bases, leaving 11 bases between them. The CDR3 bases are TGTGCCAGCAGTTTTATAGACCGATACACCGGGGAGCTGTTTTTT. This encodes CASSFIDRYTGELFF.

The genes are TRBV20-1 and TRBJ1-2; weak D call: TRBD1 (6 bases). CDR1 DFQATT and CDR2 SNEGSKA come from the germline V gene (reference sequence). Trimming cost V 0 bases and J 4 bases, with 12 bases left between them. The CDR3 runs 14 residues. DNA for the CDR3: TGCAGTGCTAGAGACACACAGGGATTCTATGGCTACACCTTC. Protein: CSARDTQGFYGYTF.

The chain combines TRBV19 with TRBJ2-4; D is unresolved. The germline V gene encodes CDR1 LNHDA and CDR2 SQIVND (reference sequence). The CDR3 extends over 13 amino acids. V dropped 4 bases and J dropped 6 bases, with 10 bases sitting between them. The CDR3 sequence is CASSRVAGNIQYF. CDR3 coding DNA: TGTGCCAGTAGTAGGGTGGCCGGAAACATTCAGTACTTC. The complete variable domain, with remaining parts taken from reference TRBV19 and TRBJ2-4, reads DGGITQSPKYLFRKEGQNVTLSCEQNLNHDAMYWYRQDPGQGLRLIYYSQIVNDFQKGDIAEGYSVSREKKESFPLTVTSAQKNPTAFYLCASSRVAGNIQYFGAGTRLSVL.

Note on this clonotype: This may be a read error, as it is one base from a much larger clone. The chain uses TRBV9 and TRBJ2-7, with D perhaps TRBD1 (5 bases). V dropped 4 bases and J dropped 7 bases, with 21 bases sitting between them. CDR3 length equals 15 residues. Germline lookup yields CDR1 SGDLS and CDR2 YYNGEE. CDR3 in amino acids: CASSLDPGNYNEQYF. The DNA for the CDR3 is TGTGCCAGCAGCCTAGACCCAGGGAACTACAATGAGCAGTACTTC.

This clonotype was counted many times. This rearrangement joins TRBV9 to TRBJ1-2, with a weak D call TRBD1 (6 bases). CDR3 size: 12 residues. Trimming stripped 4 bases from V and 7 bases from J, with 11 bases between. Per the germline V gene, CDR1 is SGDLS and CDR2 is YYNGEE. This chain's CDR3 is CASSTVTGGYTF. Written as DNA, the CDR3 is TGTGCCAGCAGCACCGTGACAGGTGGCTACACCTTC.

This clonotype has a handful of counts. The chain joins TRBV27 to TRBJ2-1; possible D gene TRBD2, 6 bases. The V gene lost 5 bases and the J gene lost 9 bases, with 11 bases spanning the gap. Germline V gene sequence: CDR1 MNHEY, CDR2 SMNVEV (reference sequence). The CDR3 covers 12 residues. The CDR3 loop reads CASSLGSGEQFF. Written as DNA, the CDR3 is TGTGCCAGCAGTCTGGGTAGCGGTGAGCAGTTCTTC.

This clonotype was counted only a few times. This chain links TRBV4-3 with TRBJ1-6; possible D gene TRBD1, 5 bases. CDR3 length: 20 residues. The germline V gene has CDR1 LGHNA and CDR2 YSLEER. Trimming left V 3 bases short and J 0 bases short, with 21 bases between. The CDR3 is CASSHSRAETVSSYNSPLHF. Written as DNA, the CDR3 is TGCGCCAGCAGCCACTCCAGAGCGGAGACAGTGAGCTCCTATAATTCACCCCTCCACTTT.

This clonotype was observed a handful of times. The chain is built from TRBV5-1 and TRBJ1-1, with D possibly being TRBD1 (5 bases). V lost 3 bases to trimming and J lost 0 bases, with 12 bases between them. The germline V gene has CDR1 SGHRS and CDR2 YFSETQ. The CDR3 is 15 residues long. The CDR3 region has the DNA TGCGCCAGCAGCTCGCGGGACCGATTGAACACTGAAGCTTTCTTT. Translating gives CASSSRDRLNTEAFF.

The gene calls are TRBV5-5 and TRBJ1-1; a weak D match, TRBD1 (5 bases). CDR3 length: 15 residues. V was cut by 0 bases and J by 4 bases, with 13 bases left in between. The germline CDR1 and CDR2 sequences are SGHKS and YYEKEE (reference sequence). In nucleotides, the CDR3 is TGTGCCAGCAGCTTGGAGTCTAGCGGGGCCACTGAAGCTTTCTTT. Its protein is CASSLESSGATEAFF.

The chain is built from TRBV9 and TRBJ2-5, with D unresolved. CDR1 is SGDLS and CDR2 is YYNGEE in the germline V gene. CDR3 length: 11 residues. V dropped 0 bases and J dropped 5 bases, with 2 bases sitting between them. The CDR3 DNA is TGTGCCAGCAGCGTAGTTGAGACCCAGTACTTC. Translating it yields CASSVVETQYF.

This clonotype was seen more than once but under ten times. This chain links TRBV6-2 or TRBV6-3 with TRBJ1-2, with D tentatively TRBD1 (5 bases). Germline values: CDR1 MNHEY, CDR2 SVGEGT. V dropped 7 bases and J dropped 8 bases, with 20 bases sitting between them. The CDR3 covers 14 residues. The CDR3 here is CASNLSGTAHGYTF. CDR3 nucleotide sequence: TGTGCCAGCAACCTGTCCGGGACGGCTCACGGCTACACCTTC.

The rearrangement uses TRBV7-2 and TRBJ1-1; perhaps TRBD1 as D (5 bases). The V gene lost 2 bases and the J gene lost 8 bases, with 18 bases spanning the gap. The germline V gene has CDR1 SGHTA and CDR2 FQGNSA. The CDR3 is 15 amino acids. CDR3 sequence (DNA): TGTGCCAGCAGCTTAACTGGGAGACAGATCGCAGAAGCTTTCTTT. Translating it yields CASSLTGRQIAEAFF. Variable domain in full (rest from reference TRBV7-2 and TRBJ1-1): GAGVSQSPSNKVTEKGKDVELRCDPISGHTALYWYRQSLGQGLEFLIYFQGNSAPDKSGLPSDRFSAERTGGSVSTLTIQRTQQEDSAVYLCASSLTGRQIAEAFFGQGTRLTVV.

Remarks on this clonotype: This may stem from a read error, because a much larger clone lies one nucleotide away. V and J are TRBV7-9 and TRBJ2-5, with TRBD2 matching over 7 bases. Germline V gives CDR1 SEHNR, CDR2 FQNEAQ (reference sequence). CDR3 length: 13 residues. The CDR3, as DNA: TGTGCCAGCAGACTGGCGGGGGAAGAGGCCCAGTACTTC. This translates into CASRLAGEEAQYF.

A note on this clonotype: One end of the junction fails to match germline, which may point to a read error. The V gene is TRBV7-2, the J gene TRBJ2-4, with 7 bases matching TRBD2. The germline CDR1 and CDR2 sequences are SGHTA and FQGNSA. The CDR3 is 14 amino acids. CDR3 sequence (DNA): TGTGCCGGCAGCTTTTGGGGAGGGCCCTATGAGCAGTACTTC. Residues: CAGSFWGGPYEQYF. Full variable domain (remainder filled in from reference TRBV7-2 and TRBJ2-4): GAGVSQSPSNKVTEKGKDVELRCDPISGHTALYWYRQSLGQGLEFLIYFQGNSAPDKSGLPSDRFSAERTGGSVSTLTIQRTQQEDSAVYLCAGSFWGGPYEQYFGAGTRLSVL.

This clonotype was found a few times. The J gene is TRBJ2-5, the V gene TRBV20-1; tentative D call: TRBD1 (6 bases). Germline-derived CDR1 and CDR2 are DFQATT and SNEGSKA (reference sequence). V was clipped by 7 bases and J by 4 bases, with 16 bases between them. This CDR3 has 13 residues. The CDR3 DNA sequence: TGCAGTGTTCCCCCCAGGGGCGGAGAGACCCAGTACTTC. Amino acids: CSVPPRGGETQYF.

This clonotype appeared a few times. The chain recombines TRBV12-3 or TRBV12-4 with TRBJ2-3; 13 positions match TRBD2. The CDR3 loop spans 17 amino acids. The V segment lost 4 bases and the J segment 5 bases; nucleotides outside the gene matches: 9. CDR3 amino acids: CASSSGLAGARGDTQYF. CDR3 sequence (DNA): TGTGCCAGCAGTTCCGGACTAGCGGGGGCGCGGGGAGATACGCAGTATTTT.